This T cell receptor beta chain was observed in a study of beta chain features in type 1 diabetes. Every sorted population was more than 95% pure. TCRB transcripts that were expressed got sequenced, as all of the isolated RNA had been reverse transcribed. TCRdb keeps only in-frame clones here, not all; method: immunoSEQ multiplex PCR. The sample contains under 850,000 clones, roughly an eighth of which appear only once. Overall study findings and caveats: A moderate, significant TCRB CDR3 shortening appeared in type 1 diabetes across four CD4+ subsets. Shorter templates might be favored by PCR, and equally so in patients and in controls. The naive, central memory and Treg TCRB repertoires looked more alike in patients than they did in healthy donors.

Germline V gene lookup returns CDR1 GTSNPN and CDR2 SVGIG (reference sequence). This CDR3 contains 12 residues. Trimming shortened V by 7 bases and J by 1 base, and 10 bases separated the two germline ends. Details on this clone: Its antigen is undetermined.

The material sequenced was naive CD4+ T cells from blood. The chain has TRBV30 and TRBJ2-5; D gene uncertain. The source of this sequence is a young man with type 1 diabetes. In DNA form, the CDR3 reads TGTGCCTTAGGAGTACTCCAAGAGACCCAGTACTTC. Protein product: CALGVLQETQYF.